These 21 T cell receptor beta chains originate from one sample sequenced in a study of cytomegalovirus exposure and HLA in healthy donors (dated by TCRdb to 2016 to 2017). Library generation was performed with the immunoSEQ multiplex PCR assay. For the multiplex PCR, a mixture combining 60 forward primers for TCR Vbeta segments and 13 reverse primers for TCR Jbeta segments was used. The immuneACCESS repertoire file appears here via TCRdb, limited to in-frame rearrangements. These files lack a portion of the clones; in checked studies, under half of the deficit traces to unresolved V genes, and the cause of the others is not known. The sample profile shows tens of thousands of clones; roughly two thirds of them were found once. Roughly 4.4% of the sample is held by the ten biggest clonotypes. Sequencing input: PBMCs. These receptors were collected from a man aged 60 to 69 in good health and CMV-seropositive.

J is TRBJ2-1 and V is TRBV7-8; 10 bases map to TRBD1. The length of the CDR3 is 17 residues. Germline V lookup: CDR1 SGHVS, CDR2 FQNEAQ. The J segment lost 0 bases and the V segment lost 4 bases, leaving 6 bases of the junction unmatched. Here the CDR3 reads CASSSSGQGRSYNEQFF. For the CDR3, the DNA is TGTGCCAGCAGCTCCTCGGGACAGGGGCGCTCCTACAATGAGCAGTTCTTC.

The chain uses TRBV14 and TRBJ2-5, with D maybe TRBD2 (5 bases). The J call may not be correct, given that the DNA end is closer to TRBJ2-7. Germline CDR1 SGHDN, CDR2 FVKESK. CDR3 size: 16 residues. DNA of the CDR3: TGTGCCAGCAGCCAAGTTCCGCGAGGGTCGACCTACGAGCAGTACTTC. Its translation is CASSQVPRGSTYEQYF.

CDR3 amino acids: CASSLDGIAGLNEQYF. The CDR3 region has the DNA TGTGCCAGCAGCTTAGATGGTATAGCGGGTCTCAACGAGCAGTACTTC. The chain is built from TRBV7-2 and TRBJ2-7, with TRBD2 identical over 7 bases. V lost 1 base and J lost 5; bases outside the gene matches: 11. Germline CDR1 SGHTA, CDR2 FQGNSA. CDR3 length: 16 amino acids. The full variable domain, with the rest looked up from reference TRBV7-2 and TRBJ2-7, is GAGVSQSPSNKVTEKGKDVELRCDPISGHTALYWYRQSLGQGLEFLIYFQGNSAPDKSGLPSDRFSAERTGGSVSTLTIQRTQQEDSAVYLCASSLDGIAGLNEQYFGPGTRLTVT.

V and J are TRBV18 and TRBJ1-6; tentative D call: TRBD1 (5 bases). Trimming pared 2 bases from V and 9 bases from J, leaving 14 bases between. Germline V lookup: CDR1 KGHSH, CDR2 LQKENI. CDR3 length: 15 residues. The CDR3 region has the DNA TGTGCCAGCTCACCAGCTCAGGGTGTTGGTTCACCCCTCCACTTT. Translation: CASSPAQGVGSPLHF.

This clone has a single count. The rearrangement joins TRBV6-6 to TRBJ2-7; maybe TRBD1 (6 bases). Germline lookup yields CDR1 MNHNY and CDR2 SVGAGI (reference sequence). This CDR3 is 15 amino acids long. Trimming cost V 5 bases and J 2 bases, with 16 bases left between them. CDR3 nucleotides: TGTGCCAGCAGTCCCCAAAGGGGGTTCACCTACGAGCAGTACTTC. Protein: CASSPQRGFTYEQYF.

The V gene is TRBV5-1, the J gene TRBJ1-2, with TRBD1 matching over 7 bases. The V segment lost 4 bases and the J segment 8 bases; nucleotides outside the gene matches: 20. The CDR3 is 17 amino acids. Germline-derived CDR1 and CDR2 are SGHRS and YFSETQ. CDR3 sequence reads: CASSPTRQGFTLWGYTF. In nucleotides, the CDR3 is TGCGCCAGCAGCCCCACCCGACAGGGATTTACCCTTTGGGGCTACACCTTC.

This clone was observed a handful of times. This rearrangement joins TRBV30 to TRBJ1-1; no clear D. Per the germline V gene, CDR1 is GTSNPN and CDR2 is SVGIG (reference sequence). The CDR3 is 11 amino acids. Trimming stripped 3 bases from V and 4 bases from J, with 6 bases between. CDR3 residues: CAWSYSTEAFF. In nucleotides, the CDR3 is TGTGCCTGGAGCTATAGCACTGAAGCTTTCTTT.

J is TRBJ2-7 and V is TRBV6-5, with 10 bases fitting TRBD2. Germline CDR1 is MNHEY and CDR2 is SVGAGI. The junction had 3 bases not matched to a gene; V was cut back by 2 bases and J by 2 bases. The CDR3 runs to 15 residues. The CDR3: CASSYTSGDPYEQYF. CDR3 nucleotides: TGTGCCAGCAGTTACACTAGCGGGGATCCCTACGAGCAGTACTTC.

V usage is TRBV7-9 and J usage is TRBJ1-1; D is uncertain. The V and J ends lost 10 bases and 0 bases respectively, with 12 bases between them. Germline assignment: CDR1 SEHNR and CDR2 FQNEAQ (reference sequence). CDR3 length: 13 residues. CDR3: CATDSNLNTEAFF. The DNA for the CDR3 is TGTGCCACTGACTCTAATTTGAACACTGAAGCTTTCTTT.

The gene calls are TRBV29-1 and TRBJ2-5; 11 bases match TRBD1. Germline CDR1 SQVTM, CDR2 ANQGSEA. Unmatched junction bases numbered 5, after V lost 6 bases and J lost 5 bases. CDR3 size: 13 residues. The CDR3 nucleotides read TGCAGCGTGAGGACAGGGGGCTGGGAGACCCAGTACTTC. This codes for CSVRTGGWETQYF. The whole variable domain, remainder taken from reference TRBV29-1 and TRBJ2-5, is SAVISQKPSRDICQRGTSLTIQCQVDSQVTMMFWYRQQPGQSLTLIATANQGSEATYESGFVIDKFPISRPNLTFSTLTVSNMSPEDSSIYLCSVRTGGWETQYFGPGTRLLVL.

The chain carries TRBV7-3 and TRBJ2-5; no clear D. Trimming took off 0 bases at V and 1 base at J, with 6 bases between the two ends. The CDR3 is 14 amino acids. The germline CDR1 and CDR2 sequences are SGHTA and FQGTGA. CDR3 loop: CASSLTGRQETQYF. In nucleotides, the CDR3 is TGTGCCAGCAGCTTAACTGGGCGCCAAGAGACCCAGTACTTC.

On this clone: The junction differs from germline at one of its ends, possibly a read error. This sequence joins TRBV2 and TRBJ2-7; D is unclear. Per germline, CDR1 SNHLY and CDR2 FYNNEI. The length of the CDR3 is 11 residues. The CDR3 protein is CASSEDSLKSF. Written as DNA, the CDR3 is TGTGCCAGCAGTGAAGACAGCCTAAAAAGCTTC.

This chain uses TRBV7-9 with TRBJ1-2; the match to TRBD1 covers 7 bases. V dropped 6 bases and J dropped 4; count of bases not matched to a gene: 11. Germline lookup yields CDR1 SEHNR and CDR2 FQNEAQ (reference sequence). CDR3 length equals 15 residues. The DNA of the CDR3 is TGTGCCAGCAGACCCGGACAGGATGGTTTCTATGGCTACACCTTC. Amino acids: CASRPGQDGFYGYTF.

The gene calls are TRBV19 and TRBJ1-1; 8 nucleotides match TRBD1. The germline gives CDR1 LNHDA, CDR2 SQIVND (reference sequence). The CDR3 length is 14 residues. The V segment lost 2 bases and the J segment 8 bases; nucleotides outside the gene matches: 7. The CDR3 reads CASSIQGAVTEAFF. CDR3 bases: TGTGCCAGTAGTATACAGGGGGCGGTCACCGAAGCTTTCTTT.

V gene TRBV9 combines with J gene TRBJ2-1; TRBD2 agrees at 8 bases. The junction had 7 bases not matched to a gene; V was cut back by 4 bases and J by 4 bases. CDR1 is SGDLS and CDR2 is YYNGEE in the germline V gene. The CDR3 loop spans 15 amino acids. The CDR3 spells CASSPPSGGYNEQFF. CDR3 nucleotides: TGTGCCAGCAGCCCCCCCAGCGGGGGATACAATGAGCAGTTCTTC.

This sequence joins TRBV5-5 and TRBJ2-1; D unresolved. The germline V gene has CDR1 SGHKS and CDR2 YYEKEE (reference sequence). CDR3 length: 11 amino acids. Trimming left V 0 bases short and J 8 bases short, with 3 bases between. In DNA form, the CDR3 reads TGTGCCAGCAGCTTGGTCGATGAGCAGTTCTTC. Translation: CASSLVDEQFF.

A remark on this clone: The sample holds other DNA sequences that translate to the same CDR3. This sequence joins TRBV4-3 and TRBJ1-1; D gene uncertain. Trimming removed 0 bases from V and 1 base from J, with 3 bases in between. This CDR3 contains 13 residues. Germline V gene lookup returns CDR1 LGHNA and CDR2 YSLEER. The CDR3 reads CASSQERNTEAFF. The CDR3 coding sequence is TGCGCCAGCAGCCAAGAGCGGAACACTGAAGCTTTCTTT.

This clone was seen just once. The chain carries TRBV7-8 and TRBJ1-1, with TRBD1 as a possible D gene (6 bases). Per the germline V gene, CDR1 is SGHVS and CDR2 is FQNEAQ. V lost 4 bases and J 5 bases, leaving 23 bases between the germline ends. The CDR3 length is 17 residues. CDR3 nucleotides: TGTGCCAGCAGCTCCTTTGTGGACAGAGGGTTTAGGACTGAAGCTTTCTTT. Protein: CASSSFVDRGFRTEAFF.

This clone was found a few times. Within the sample, other DNA sequences also encode this same CDR3. This rearrangement joins TRBV5-1 to TRBJ2-5; 9 positions match TRBD1. The CDR3 runs to 14 residues. The germline CDR1 and CDR2 sequences are SGHRS and YFSETQ. The junction had 1 base not matched to a gene; V was cut back by 2 bases and J by 2 bases. As DNA, the CDR3 is TGCGCCAGCAGCTTCGGACAGGGGCAAGAGACCCAGTACTTC. Amino acid sequence: CASSFGQGQETQYF.

The chain has TRBV5-1 and TRBJ2-7, with 8 bases matching TRBD2. J lost 1 base, V lost 5 bases, and 2 bases had no gene match. The CDR3 has 13 amino acids. Germline V lookup: CDR1 SGHRS, CDR2 YFSETQ. CDR3 in amino acids: CASRRGESYEQYF. The CDR3 DNA reads TGCGCCAGCAGGCGGGGGGAGTCCTACGAGCAGTACTTC.

The CDR3 bases are TGTGCCAGCGGAGACAGGGGTTATGGCTACACCTTC. Translated, it gives CASGDRGYGYTF. This chain links TRBV2 with TRBJ1-2; 8 bases agree with TRBD1. V lost 8 bases to trimming and J lost 5 bases; unmatched junction nucleotides: 4. Germline V CDR1 and CDR2: SNHLY, FYNNEI. The CDR3 consists of 12 residues.